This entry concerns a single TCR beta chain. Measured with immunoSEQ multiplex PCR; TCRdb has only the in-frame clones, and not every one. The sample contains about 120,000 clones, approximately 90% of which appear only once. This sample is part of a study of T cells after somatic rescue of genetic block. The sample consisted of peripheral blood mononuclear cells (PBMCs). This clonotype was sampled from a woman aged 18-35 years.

CDR3: CASSLIIGGRSYEQYF. DNA for the CDR3: TGCGCCAGCAGCTTGATTATTGGGGGCCGCTCCTACGAGCAGTACTTC. This chain joins TRBV5-1 and TRBJ2-7; tentatively, D is TRBD1 (6 bases). Germline V lookup: CDR1 SGHRS, CDR2 YFSETQ. Trimming stripped 1 base from V and 0 bases from J, with 14 bases between. This CDR3 spans 16 amino acids.